A single sample is the source of the 10 T cell receptor beta chains below, sequenced in a study of cytomegalovirus exposure and HLA in healthy donors. 60 Vbeta and 13 Jbeta primers were used in PCR. The repertoire was sequenced with immunoSEQ multiplex PCR; TCRdb's copy has only in-frame clones and lacks some. This sample has over 100,000 clones, with 70% to 80% found just once. Sequencing was done on a sample of PBMCs. The receptors were sampled from a woman younger than 30 in good health and CMV-seropositive.

The V and J genes are TRBV27 and TRBJ2-3, with D uncertain. There are 15 residues in the CDR3. Germline CDR1 MNHEY, CDR2 SMNVEV (reference sequence). V lost 4 bases to trimming and J lost 3 bases, with 14 bases between them. CDR3 bases: TGTGCCAGCAGTTCAAGTCGAGGATGGACAGATACGCAGTATTTT. Protein product: CASSSSRGWTDTQYF.

The V gene is TRBV21-1, the J gene TRBJ1-1. TRBV21-1 is recorded as a pseudogene. This CDR3 has 15 amino acids. The DNA for the CDR3 is TGTGCCAGCAGCAACCTCCTCAGTCGGGGCACTGAAGCTTTCTTT. This sequence encodes CASSNLLSRGTEAFF.

This clone was detected only once. At one end, the junction sequence differs from germline, possibly due to a read error. V and J are TRBV4-1 and TRBJ2-5; no reliable D call. The last part of the DNA fits TRBJ2-7 better; the J call may be wrong. Per the germline V gene, CDR1 is MGHRA and CDR2 is YSYEKL. This CDR3 is 17 amino acids long. The CDR3 DNA is TGCGACAGCAGCCAAGGTCCCTTCCCGATGAGCTCCTACGAGCAGTACTTC. This codes for CDSSQGPFPMSSYEQYF.

The chain combines TRBV9 with TRBJ2-1; TRBD2 matches 9 bases. This CDR3 is 15 amino acids long. Germline lookup yields CDR1 SGDLS and CDR2 YYNGEE. V shed 1 base, J shed 6 bases, and the junction held 5 bases outside the gene matches. The CDR3, as DNA: TGTGCCAGCAGCGTAAGTAGCGGGGGTTTCAATGAGCAGTTCTTC. This gives the protein CASSVSSGGFNEQFF.

This rearrangement joins TRBV4-1 to TRBJ2-3, with 10 bases that match TRBD2. V was pared by 8 bases and J by 2 bases, with 16 bases of the junction left unmatched. The V gene's germline CDR1 is MGHRA and CDR2 YSYEKL. The CDR3 sequence is 18 residues long. The CDR3 nucleotides read TGCGCCAGCCTACGGAGTCCCCGGACTAGCGGATTCACAGATACGCAGTATTTT. This gives the protein CASLRSPRTSGFTDTQYF.

This clone was counted once. The chain combines TRBV10-2 with TRBJ1-5; D gene unclear. The germline V gene has CDR1 WSHSY and CDR2 SAAADI. This CDR3 comprises 13 residues. V was trimmed by 2 bases and J by 4 bases, leaving 6 bases between them. This CDR3 reads CASSENGNQPQHF. The CDR3 DNA reads TGCGCCAGCAGTGAGAACGGGAATCAGCCCCAGCATTTT.

The chain links TRBV30 to TRBJ2-5, with unresolved D. The end of the DNA fits TRBJ2-7 better, so the J call may be wrong. The CDR3 consists of 11 residues. CDR1 is GTSNPN, CDR2 SVGIG, per germline (reference sequence). The CDR3 here is CAWGDPYEQYF. As DNA, the CDR3 is TGTGCCTGGGGTGATCCCTACGAGCAGTACTTC.

CDR3 in amino acids: CASSQVIQTYEQYF. DNA for the CDR3: TGCGCCAGCAGCCAAGTAATACAGACCTACGAGCAGTACTTC. The chain combines TRBV4-1 with TRBJ2-7; D gene uncertain. The CDR3 sequence is 14 residues long. Looked up from germline, CDR1 is MGHRA and CDR2 is YSYEKL. The V and J ends lost 1 base and 2 bases respectively, with 9 bases between them.

The CDR3 spells CAWSQKTGGDQYF. DNA of the CDR3: TGTGCCTGGAGTCAAAAGACAGGCGGTGATCAGTACTTC. V usage is TRBV30 and J usage is TRBJ2-7; D is perhaps TRBD1 (6 bases). Trimming took off 2 bases at V and 10 bases at J, with 18 bases between the two ends. The CDR3 sequence is 13 residues long. Germline V gives CDR1 GTSNPN, CDR2 SVGIG (reference sequence).

This clone was seen more than once but under ten times. V is TRBV5-1 and J is TRBJ2-7; 12 nucleotides align to TRBD2. The CDR3 contains 15 residues. V lost 0 bases and J lost 5; bases outside the gene matches: 3. Per the germline V gene, CDR1 is SGHRS and CDR2 is YFSETQ. The CDR3: CASSLGLAGVDEQYF. DNA of the CDR3: TGCGCCAGCAGCTTGGGACTAGCGGGAGTGGACGAGCAGTACTTC.